This T cell receptor (beta chain) was obtained from a study of T-cell reconstitution after alpha-beta-depleted transplantation in children. Germline V gene data show CDR1 as SGHRS and CDR2 as YFSETQ. CDR3 length: 17 residues. V lost 1 base to trimming and J lost 2 bases, with 17 bases between them. Molecular barcoding with unique molecular identifiers was used for the TCRbeta library. TCRdb called the PCR reads again in MiXCR, with one record for every CDR3 protein. Of 600,000 to 700,000 distinct CDR3 sequences in the sample, around a sixth were seen once. This clonotype was detected a few times. The sample consisted of PBMCs from the stem cell graft donor, taken from the stem cell graft. The TCR comes from a human donor who donated a stem cell graft to a child with acute myeloid leukemia. This chain connects TRBV5-1 to TRBJ2-3; D perhaps matches TRBD2 (5 bases). CDR3 sequence reads: CASSLFAGRATTDTQYF. For the CDR3, the DNA is TGCGCCAGCAGCTTGTTCGCGGGCCGGGCTACCACAGATACGCAGTATTTT.